This T cell receptor (beta chain) emerged from a study of blood T cell repertoires in COVID-19. Background on the study: The study drew acute and convalescent COVID-19 samples from the United States, Italy and Spain.

This clone appeared a single time. In the study's own analysis: Scientists estimated how many nucleated cells there were by amplifying reference gene primers. Sequenced by immunoSEQ multiplex PCR; TCRdb stores in-frame clones only, minus some. The V and J calls and the clone size are those of that table, but D and trimming were determined from the DNA. This sample has under 200,000 clones; less than 90% occur once, and the top ten carry under 30%. This CDR3 has 13 residues. Germline values: CDR1 SQVTM, CDR2 ANQGSEA. V lost 7 bases and J lost 5; bases outside the gene matches: 5. The source material was peripheral blood. This chain connects TRBV29-1 to TRBJ1-4, with 9 bases that match TRBD1. The origin of this receptor is a man aged 55 to 70 with acute or convalescent COVID-19. The CDR3 loop reads CSGRGQGNEKLFF. CDR3 DNA sequence: TGCAGCGGACGGGGACAGGGAAATGAAAAACTGTTTTTT. The full variable domain, completed using reference TRBV29-1 and TRBJ1-4, is SAVISQKPSRDICQRGTSLTIQCQVDSQVTMMFWYRQQPGQSLTLIATANQGSEATYESGFVIDKFPISRPNLTFSTLTVSNMSPEDSSIYLCSGRGQGNEKLFFGSGTQLSVL.